This T cell receptor beta chain was found in a study of blood T cell repertoires in COVID-19. Study-wide background: T cells, B-cell-depleted T cells, or PBMCs supplied cDNA or gDNA.

Generated by immunoSEQ multiplex PCR, the TCRdb table keeps only in-frame clones and is missing some. This table has around 450,000 clones, about 85% appearing once. Those who participated ranged in age from roughly 18 to 90 years and resided in 20 to 30 US areas. Cohorts were assigned according to the clinical history that participants reported. Deletions cut 6 bases from V and 9 bases from J, with 12 bases between. Germline V gene sequence: CDR1 MNHEY, CDR2 SVGAGI. CDR3 length equals 13 residues. The chain couples TRBV6-5 to TRBJ1-6, with a weak D call TRBD1 (6 bases). The sequencing sample was made of PBMCs or T cells enriched from blood (not recorded which). The sequence was obtained from a woman between 18 and 29 years old who had recovered from COVID-19. CDR3 amino acids: CASSRTVGSPLHF. The CDR3 DNA is TGTGCCAGCAGCCGGACAGTTGGTTCACCCCTCCACTTT.